This TCR beta chain stems from a study of cytomegalovirus exposure and HLA in healthy donors. Primers included in the PCR were 60 Vbeta and 13 Jbeta primers. Sequenced by immunoSEQ multiplex PCR; TCRdb stores in-frame clones only, minus some. The sample includes over 150,000 clones, 70% to 90% of them seen just once. The CDR3 has 15 amino acids. CDR1 and CDR2 from the germline V gene are SGHRS and YFSETQ. Unmatched junction bases numbered 5, after V lost 0 bases and J lost 4 bases. Sequencing was done on a sample of PBMCs. The clonotype comes from a woman in her 30s in good health and CMV-seronegative. The chain uses TRBV5-1 and TRBJ2-7; 9 bases match TRBD1. Here the CDR3 DNA reads TGCGCCAGCAGCTTGGTTGGACAGGGGAAGTACGAGCAGTACTTC. The encoded protein is CASSLVGQGKYEQYF.